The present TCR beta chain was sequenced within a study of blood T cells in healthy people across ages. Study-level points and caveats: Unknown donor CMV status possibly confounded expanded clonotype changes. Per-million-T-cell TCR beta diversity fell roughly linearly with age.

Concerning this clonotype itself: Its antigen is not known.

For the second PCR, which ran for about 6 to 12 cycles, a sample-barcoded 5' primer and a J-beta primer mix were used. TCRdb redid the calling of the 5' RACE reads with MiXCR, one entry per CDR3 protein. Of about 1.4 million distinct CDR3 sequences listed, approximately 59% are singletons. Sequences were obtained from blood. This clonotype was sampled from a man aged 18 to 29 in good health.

The CDR3 protein is CASSEWTYSFYEQYF. CDR3 sequence (DNA): TGTGCCAGCAGTGAATGGACCTATTCCTTCTACGAGCAGTACTTC. V is TRBV6-1 and J is TRBJ2-7; D uncertain. Trimming shortened V by 2 bases and J by 3 bases, and 14 bases separated the two germline ends. The CDR3 consists of 15 residues. Germline V CDR1 and CDR2: MNHNS, SASEGT.